The next 25 T cell receptor beta chains were all read from a single sample in a study of blood T cells in healthy people across ages. A second PCR, run for 7 to 11 cycles, used a sample-barcoded 5' primer plus a J-beta primer mix. A single record per CDR3 protein comes from TCRdb applying MiXCR to the 5' RACE reads. The table includes hundreds of thousands of distinct CDR3 sequences, 20% to 25% detected once. Sequencing used blood. The source is an older man in good health.

V is TRBV20-1 and J is TRBJ2-7; a weak D match, TRBD1 (5 bases). V gave up 2 bases and J gave up 0 bases, with 8 bases separating them. From germline, CDR1 is DFQATT and CDR2 SNEGSKA (reference sequence). The CDR3 length is 13 residues. Here the CDR3 DNA reads TGCAGTGCTAGACCGACAGTCTCCTACGAGCAGTACTTC. Translating gives CSARPTVSYEQYF.

The chain recombines TRBV18 with TRBJ1-4; a possible D gene is TRBD1 (6 bases). Germline V CDR1 and CDR2: KGHSH, LQKENI. The CDR3 is 15 residues long. V lost 3 bases, J lost 3 bases, and 11 bases lay in between. The DNA for the CDR3 is TGTGCCAGCTCACCGATGGGGGCGTCTAATGAAAAACTGTTTTTT. Its protein product is CASSPMGASNEKLFF.

This clonotype was detected many times. V is TRBV5-1 and J is TRBJ1-5; possibly TRBD1 for D (6 bases). Germline V lookup: CDR1 SGHRS, CDR2 YFSETQ. CDR3 length: 15 residues. The V end lost 0 bases, the J end lost 0 bases, and 7 bases lay between the germline ends. The CDR3 sequence is CASSLEGDSNQPQHF. The CDR3 DNA follows: TGCGCCAGCAGCTTGGAGGGGGATAGCAATCAGCCCCAGCATTTT. Variable domain in full (rest from reference TRBV5-1 and TRBJ1-5): KAGVTQTPRYLIKTRGQQVTLSCSPISGHRSVSWYQQTPGQGLQFLFEYFSETQRNKGNFPGRFSGRQFSNSRSEMNVSTLELGDSALYLCASSLEGDSNQPQHFGDGTRLSIL.

This clonotype was recorded many times. V usage is TRBV20-1 and J usage is TRBJ2-5; TRBD2 matches at 14 bases. V trimming: 4 bases; J trimming: 1 base; junction bases outside the gene matches: 8. This CDR3 has 17 residues. The germline CDR1 and CDR2 sequences are DFQATT and SNEGSKA (reference sequence). The CDR3 loop is CSANPGLAGVSQETQYF. CDR3 DNA sequence: TGCAGTGCTAATCCGGGACTAGCGGGAGTGTCCCAAGAGACCCAGTACTTC.

The J gene is TRBJ2-7, the V gene TRBV30; 10 bases are shared with TRBD2. Germline lookup yields CDR1 GTSNPN and CDR2 SVGIG (reference sequence). Trimming cost V 0 bases and J 4 bases; bases outside gene matches: 0. This CDR3 is built from 13 residues. As DNA, the CDR3 is TGTGCCTGGAGTGTACTAGCGGGATACGAGCAGTACTTC. It specifies CAWSVLAGYEQYF.

V and J are TRBV4-1 and TRBJ2-6, with D hard to call. The germline gives CDR1 MGHRA, CDR2 YSYEKL. The CDR3 contains 16 residues. Deletions cut 4 bases from V and 0 bases from J, with 10 bases between. This CDR3 is CASSRTQSSGANVLTF. The CDR3, as DNA: TGCGCCAGCAGCCGCACCCAGAGCTCTGGGGCCAACGTCCTGACTTTC.

This chain links TRBV6-1 with TRBJ2-4, with D possibly being TRBD1 (6 bases). Deletions cut 5 bases from V and 8 bases from J, with 13 bases between. Germline V gene sequence: CDR1 MNHNS, CDR2 SASEGT. The CDR3 extends over 13 amino acids. CDR3 DNA sequence: TGTGCCAGCAGTACAACAGGGTCGGACATTCAGTACTTC. It specifies CASSTTGSDIQYF.

Note on this clonotype: A read error is possible here, since a much larger clone lies one base away. Since no conserved phenylalanine or tryptophan closes the CDR3, a read error is the likely cause. The chain has TRBV10-3 and TRBJ1-6; D unclear. Germline V gives CDR1 ENHRY, CDR2 SYGVKD. V lost 3 bases, J lost 7 bases, and 7 bases lay in between. The CDR3 is 13 amino acids. The chain's CDR3 is CAISDMGNSPLHS. The CDR3 DNA is TGTGCCATCAGTGATATGGGGAATTCACCCCTCCACTCT.

The chain is built from TRBV5-1 and TRBJ2-3; 9 bases align to TRBD1. This CDR3 region has 16 residues. Losses at the gene ends were 0 bases for V and 4 bases for J; bases not matched to a gene: 6. The germline CDR1 and CDR2 sequences are SGHRS and YFSETQ. The CDR3 loop reads CASSLAGTGIADTQYF. The CDR3 DNA follows: TGCGCCAGCAGCTTGGCTGGGACAGGGATCGCAGATACGCAGTATTTT. The variable domain in full, completed from reference TRBV5-1 and TRBJ2-3, reads KAGVTQTPRYLIKTRGQQVTLSCSPISGHRSVSWYQQTPGQGLQFLFEYFSETQRNKGNFPGRFSGRQFSNSRSEMNVSTLELGDSALYLCASSLAGTGIADTQYFGPGTRLTVL.

The rearrangement joins TRBV6-1 to TRBJ2-7, with 14 bases fitting TRBD2. This CDR3 has 15 amino acids. J lost 3 bases, V lost 4 bases, and 2 bases had no gene match. CDR1 is MNHNS, CDR2 SASEGT, per germline. CDR3 coding DNA: TGTGCCAGCAGTGTGACTAGCGGGGGGGACTACGAGCAGTACTTC. Amino acid sequence: CASSVTSGGDYEQYF.

This clonotype has only a few counts. V usage is TRBV24-1 and J usage is TRBJ2-5; the match to TRBD1 covers 10 bases. This CDR3 contains 14 residues. The V gene's germline CDR1 is KGHDR and CDR2 SFDVKD. Germline trimming cut 5 bases from V and 6 bases from J; bases unmatched to any gene: 5. The CDR3 DNA sequence: TGTGCCACCAGTGGGGGACAGGGGATAAAGACCCAGTACTTC. Its protein product is CATSGGQGIKTQYF.

This clonotype has only a few counts. J is TRBJ2-7 and V is TRBV29-1; 8 positions match TRBD2. The germline gives CDR1 SQVTM, CDR2 ANQGSEA. The length of the CDR3 is 16 residues. The junction had 18 bases not matched to a gene; V was cut back by 4 bases and J by 7 bases. The CDR3 loop reads CSVAFLGGGRLQEQYF. Here the CDR3 DNA reads TGCAGCGTTGCTTTTTTGGGTGGCGGGAGGTTACAGGAGCAGTACTTC.

J is TRBJ2-7 and V is TRBV25-1; TRBD2 matches at 14 bases. J was trimmed by 6 bases and V by 2 bases; bases with no gene match: 3. CDR1 and CDR2 from the germline V gene are MGHDK and SYGVNS. The CDR3 extends over 15 amino acids. CDR3 region: CASSEPGLAGVEQYF. DNA of the CDR3: TGTGCCAGCAGTGAACCGGGACTAGCGGGAGTCGAGCAGTACTTC.

This clonotype was counted between two and nine times. J is TRBJ2-1 and V is TRBV20-1; D is undetermined. This CDR3 region has 14 residues. V lost 6 bases and J lost 8, with 20 bases in between. Germline assignment: CDR1 DFQATT and CDR2 SNEGSKA (reference sequence). CDR3 in DNA: TGCAGTGCGGATCGTAAGGGCTTTTGGGATGAGCAGTTCTTC. Protein: CSADRKGFWDEQFF.

This clonotype was observed at least ten times. V is TRBV20-1 and J is TRBJ2-7, with D unclear. This CDR3 spans 11 amino acids. The germline V and J ends were trimmed by 3 bases and 2 bases, with 5 bases remaining between them. Germline V lookup: CDR1 DFQATT, CDR2 SNEGSKA (reference sequence). This CDR3 reads CSARNTYEQYF. As DNA, the CDR3 is TGCAGTGCTAGGAACACCTACGAGCAGTACTTC.

The rearrangement uses TRBV7-2 and TRBJ2-3; TRBD1 might be the D (6 bases). Trimming stripped 4 bases from V and 7 bases from J, with 15 bases between. From germline, CDR1 is SGHTA and CDR2 FQGNSA. The CDR3 covers 14 residues. The CDR3 DNA follows: TGTGCCAGCAGCTCGACAGGCTTGATGTATACGCAGTATTTT. Its translation is CASSSTGLMYTQYF.

The chain couples TRBV20-1 to TRBJ2-7; 8 bases match TRBD1. V lost 0 bases and J lost 6; bases outside the gene matches: 10. The germline CDR1 and CDR2 sequences are DFQATT and SNEGSKA (reference sequence). This CDR3 comprises 15 residues. CDR3 residues: CSARDSGRGRSEQYF. CDR3 DNA sequence: TGCAGTGCTAGAGATTCCGGCAGGGGGCGGTCCGAGCAGTACTTC.

This clonotype was recorded a few times. The V and J genes are TRBV7-2 and TRBJ2-4; D is unclear. Germline V gene data show CDR1 as SGHTA and CDR2 as FQGNSA. The CDR3 consists of 14 residues. Trimming took off 1 base at V and 6 bases at J, with 10 bases between the two ends. The CDR3 sequence is CASSLVRSGNIQYF. DNA for the CDR3: TGTGCCAGCAGCTTAGTTCGCTCGGGAAACATTCAGTACTTC.

The chain links TRBV5-1 to TRBJ1-2; 8 positions agree with TRBD1. The CDR3 runs 14 residues. Germline V gives CDR1 SGHRS, CDR2 YFSETQ. V lost 4 bases and J lost 5; bases outside the gene matches: 7. The CDR3 loop reads CASSQGQEIYGYTF. The CDR3 DNA is TGCGCCAGCAGCCAGGGACAGGAGATTTATGGCTACACCTTC.

Many counts were recorded for this clonotype. This chain uses TRBV10-2 with TRBJ2-7; 10 nucleotides line up with TRBD2. Germline CDR1 reads WSHSY; CDR2 reads SAAADI. The CDR3 has 13 amino acids. With 6 bases clipped from V and 2 bases from J, the junction kept 1 base outside the gene matches. The CDR3 bases are TGCGCCAGCAGAGCGGGAGGGACCTACGAGCAGTACTTC. It yields the protein CASRAGGTYEQYF.

This clonotype has a single count. This rearrangement joins TRBV28 to TRBJ1-2; D is unresolved. CDR3 size: 12 residues. V lost 4 bases, J lost 8 bases, and 11 bases lay in between. CDR1 is MDHEN, CDR2 SYDVKM, per germline. CDR3 in DNA: TGTGCCAGCAGTTCCAGGTTAATCGGCTACACCTTC. Its protein is CASSSRLIGYTF.

The gene calls are TRBV5-6 and TRBJ1-1, with TRBD1 matching over 12 bases. V gave up 5 bases and J gave up 5 bases; unmatched junction bases: 4. CDR1 is SGHDT and CDR2 is YYEEEE in the germline V gene. The CDR3 extends over 14 amino acids. CDR3 in DNA: TGTGCCAGCAGAAGGGACAGGGGGCCAACTGAAGCTTTCTTT. It yields the protein CASRRDRGPTEAFF.

This clonotype has a handful of counts. The chain combines TRBV7-9 with TRBJ2-4; 7 bases match TRBD1. Germline CDR1 SEHNR, CDR2 FQNEAQ (reference sequence). The CDR3 is made up of 13 amino acids. V was clipped by 7 bases and J by 8 bases; unmatched bases: 8. The CDR3 coding sequence is TGTGCCAGCAACCGACAGGGCGCGCACATTCAGTACTTC. Its protein is CASNRQGAHIQYF.

This chain joins TRBV20-1 and TRBJ2-1, with 10 bases lining up with TRBD1. CDR3 size: 18 residues. Germline V gene lookup returns CDR1 DFQATT and CDR2 SNEGSKA (reference sequence). J was trimmed by 4 bases and V by 1 base; bases with no gene match: 13. CDR3 sequence (DNA): TGCAGTGCTAGAGCCGGGACAGGGGACCCTAGGGGATACAATGAGCAGTTCTTC. It yields the protein CSARAGTGDPRGYNEQFF.

This clonotype was counted a few times. The chain carries TRBV18 and TRBJ1-2; tentatively, D is TRBD1 (6 bases). CDR3 length equals 13 residues. Looked up from germline, CDR1 is KGHSH and CDR2 is LQKENI. V lost 3 bases and J lost 5, with 10 bases in between. CDR3 protein: CASSPDSQYGYTF. In DNA, the CDR3 is TGTGCCAGCTCACCGGACAGCCAATATGGCTACACCTTC.